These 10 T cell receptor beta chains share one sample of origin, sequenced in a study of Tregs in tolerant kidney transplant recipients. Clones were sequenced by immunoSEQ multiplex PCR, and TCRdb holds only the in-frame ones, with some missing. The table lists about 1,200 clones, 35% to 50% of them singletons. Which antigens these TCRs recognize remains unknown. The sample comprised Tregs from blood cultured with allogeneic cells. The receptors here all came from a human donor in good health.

The CDR3 loop reads CASTPPRDDYEQYF. In DNA, the CDR3 is TGTGCCAGCACCCCCCCCCGAGACGACTACGAGCAGTACTTC. V is TRBV21-1 and J is TRBJ2-7. TRBV21-1 is classified as a pseudogene. The CDR3 consists of 14 residues.

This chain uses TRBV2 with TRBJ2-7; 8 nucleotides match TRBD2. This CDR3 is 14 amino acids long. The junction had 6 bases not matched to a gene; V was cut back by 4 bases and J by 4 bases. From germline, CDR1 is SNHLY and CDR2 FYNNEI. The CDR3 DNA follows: TGTGCCAGCAGTGCAGAGCGGGGGCCTTACGAGCAGTACTTC. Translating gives CASSAERGPYEQYF.

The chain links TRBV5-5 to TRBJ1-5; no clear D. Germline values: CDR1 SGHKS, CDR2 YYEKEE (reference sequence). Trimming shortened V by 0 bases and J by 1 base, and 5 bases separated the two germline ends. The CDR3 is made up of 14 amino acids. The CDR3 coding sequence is TGTGCCAGCAGCTTGGCCGGAAGCAATCAGCCCCAGCATTTT. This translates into CASSLAGSNQPQHF.

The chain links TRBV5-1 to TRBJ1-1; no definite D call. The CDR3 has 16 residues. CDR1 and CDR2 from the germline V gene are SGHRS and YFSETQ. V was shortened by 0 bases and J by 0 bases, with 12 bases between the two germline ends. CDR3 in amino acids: CASSLGGRNMNTEAFF. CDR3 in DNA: TGCGCCAGCAGCTTGGGAGGACGGAACATGAACACTGAAGCTTTCTTT.

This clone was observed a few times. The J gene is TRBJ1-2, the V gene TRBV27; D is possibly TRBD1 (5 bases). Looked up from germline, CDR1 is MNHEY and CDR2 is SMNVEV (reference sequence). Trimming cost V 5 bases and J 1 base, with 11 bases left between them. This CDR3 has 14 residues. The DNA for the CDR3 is TGTGCCAGCAGTCCTGGGACGGTTAACTATGGCTACACCTTC. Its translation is CASSPGTVNYGYTF.

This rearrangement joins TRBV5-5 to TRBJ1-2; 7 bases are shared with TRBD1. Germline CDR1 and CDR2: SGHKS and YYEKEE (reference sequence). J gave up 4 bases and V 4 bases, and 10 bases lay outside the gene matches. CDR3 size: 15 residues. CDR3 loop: CASSLRRQGGYGYTF. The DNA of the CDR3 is TGTGCCAGCAGCCTCCGTCGACAGGGCGGCTATGGCTACACCTTC.

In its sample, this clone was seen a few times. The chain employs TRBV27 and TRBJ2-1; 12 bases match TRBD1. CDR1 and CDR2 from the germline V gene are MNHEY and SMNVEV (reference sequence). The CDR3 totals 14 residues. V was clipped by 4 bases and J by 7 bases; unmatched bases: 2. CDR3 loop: CASSWDRGRNEQFF. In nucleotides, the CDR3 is TGTGCCAGCAGTTGGGACAGGGGGCGAAATGAGCAGTTCTTC.

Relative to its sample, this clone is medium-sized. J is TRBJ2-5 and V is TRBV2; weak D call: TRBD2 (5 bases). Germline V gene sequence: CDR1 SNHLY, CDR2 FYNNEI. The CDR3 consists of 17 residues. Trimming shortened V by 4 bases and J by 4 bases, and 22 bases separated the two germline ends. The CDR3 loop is CASSGMASQVRGETQYF. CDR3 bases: TGTGCCAGCAGTGGTATGGCTAGCCAGGTTCGGGGAGAGACCCAGTACTTC.

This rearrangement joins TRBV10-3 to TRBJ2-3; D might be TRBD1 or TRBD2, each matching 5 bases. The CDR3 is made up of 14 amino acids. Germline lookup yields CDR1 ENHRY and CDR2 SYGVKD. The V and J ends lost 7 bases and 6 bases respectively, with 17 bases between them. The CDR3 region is CAIKRDALGDTQYF. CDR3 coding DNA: TGTGCCATCAAAAGGGACGCGCTGGGGGATACGCAGTATTTT.

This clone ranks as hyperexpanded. This chain's CDR3 is CASSPGLVVEQYF. The CDR3 nucleotides are TGTGCCAGCAGCCCAGGGTTGGTCGTCGAGCAGTACTTC. The chain uses TRBV11-1 and TRBJ2-7; TRBD1 might be the D (5 bases). CDR3 length: 13 amino acids. CDR1 SGHAT and CDR2 FQDESV come from the germline V gene (reference sequence). Trimming removed 5 bases at V and 6 bases at J, with 14 bases between. The whole variable domain, filled in from reference TRBV11-1 and TRBJ2-7, reads EAEVAQSPRYKITEKSQAVAFWCDPISGHATLYWYRQILGQGPELLVQFQDESVVDDSQLPKDRFSAERLKGVDSTLKIQPAELGDSAMYLCASSPGLVVEQYFGPGTRLTVT.